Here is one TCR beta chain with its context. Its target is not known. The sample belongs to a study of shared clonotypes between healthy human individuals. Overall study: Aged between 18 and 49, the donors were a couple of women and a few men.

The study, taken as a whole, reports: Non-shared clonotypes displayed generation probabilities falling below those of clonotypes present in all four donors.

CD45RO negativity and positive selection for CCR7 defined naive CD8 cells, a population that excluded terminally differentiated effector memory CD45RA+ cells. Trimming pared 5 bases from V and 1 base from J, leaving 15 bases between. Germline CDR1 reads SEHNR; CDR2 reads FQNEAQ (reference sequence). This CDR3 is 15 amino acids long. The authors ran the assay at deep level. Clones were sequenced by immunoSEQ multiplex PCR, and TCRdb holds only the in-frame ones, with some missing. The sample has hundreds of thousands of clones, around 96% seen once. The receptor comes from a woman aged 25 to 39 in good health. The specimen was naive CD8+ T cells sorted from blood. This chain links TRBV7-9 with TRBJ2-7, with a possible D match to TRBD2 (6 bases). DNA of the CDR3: TGTGCCAGCAGCCCCGTAGCGGCCGAATCCTACGAGCAGTACTTC. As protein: CASSPVAAESYEQYF.